This T cell receptor (beta chain) emerged from a study of T-cell memory formation after mild COVID-19. For the study at large: TCR clusters largely stayed donor specific. Study outcomes and limitations: Of the contracting clones, CD4+ ones lay mainly in CM and EM, and CD8+ ones in EMRA. Whereas later expanders leaned CD4+, clones contracting day 15 to 85 showed a balanced CD4/CD8 makeup.

A single count supports this clonotype. As yet, its antigen is unknown. It was 5'RACE with constant-segment primers that produced the TCR alpha and TCR beta cDNA libraries, which carried sample barcodes and UMIs. One entry per CDR3 protein results from TCRdb running MiXCR on the 5' RACE reads. Of fewer than 500,000 distinct CDR3 sequences in the sample, around a quarter are singletons; the top ten hold about an eighth. With 4 bases clipped from V and 2 bases from J, the junction kept 4 bases outside the gene matches. The CDR3 covers 16 residues. The germline V gene encodes CDR1 SGHVS and CDR2 FQNEAQ. This chain links TRBV7-8 with TRBJ2-3; 12 bases align to TRBD2. Input material: PBMCs or a T cell subset sorted from them (not recorded which). The clonotype comes from an adult woman who had mild COVID-19 (a few samples of this study predate the infection). Cell type and time point are not known. This chain's CDR3 is CASSSRLAGVTDTQYF. For the CDR3, the DNA is TGTGCCAGCAGCTCCCGACTAGCGGGGGTCACAGATACGCAGTATTTT.